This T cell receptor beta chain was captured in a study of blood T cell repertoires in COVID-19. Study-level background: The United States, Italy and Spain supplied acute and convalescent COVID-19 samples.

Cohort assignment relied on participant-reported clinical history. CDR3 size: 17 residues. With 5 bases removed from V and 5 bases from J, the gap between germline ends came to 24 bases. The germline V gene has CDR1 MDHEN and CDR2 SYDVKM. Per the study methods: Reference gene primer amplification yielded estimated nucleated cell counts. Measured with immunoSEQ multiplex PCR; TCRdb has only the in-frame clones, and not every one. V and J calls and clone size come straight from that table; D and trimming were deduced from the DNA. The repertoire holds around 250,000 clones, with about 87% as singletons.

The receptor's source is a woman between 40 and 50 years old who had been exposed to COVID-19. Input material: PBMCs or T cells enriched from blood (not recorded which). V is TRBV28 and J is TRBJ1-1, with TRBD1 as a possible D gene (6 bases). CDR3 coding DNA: TGTGCCAGCAGTCCCCCGGGGGGCTGGGGCCGAACGACTGAAGCTTTCTTT. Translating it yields CASSPPGGWGRTTEAFF.